These 26 T cell receptor beta chains share one sample of origin, sequenced in a study of blood T cell repertoires in COVID-19. Produced via immunoSEQ multiplex PCR; TCRdb's table is partial and in-frame only. The data contain 200,000 to 300,000 clones, 65% to 85% of them singletons. The sequencing sample was made of peripheral blood. These TCRs come from a human donor in a cohort sampled during active COVID-19.

This clone was recorded only once. The CDR3 here is CASSLGLGAGGQETQYF. CDR3 in DNA: TGTGCCAGCAGCCTTGGGCTCGGAGCGGGGGGTCAAGAGACCCAGTACTTC. J is TRBJ2-5 and V is TRBV9, with 9 nucleotides matching TRBD2. This CDR3 region has 17 residues. Germline CDR1 SGDLS, CDR2 YYNGEE. The V gene end was trimmed by 4 bases and the J gene end by 2 bases; junction bases not matched to a gene: 12. Drawing the rest from reference TRBV9 and TRBJ2-5, the complete variable domain is DSGVTQTPKHLITATGQRVTLRCSPRSGDLSVYWYQQSLDQGLQFLIQYYNGEERAKGNILERFSAQQFPDLHSELNLSSLELGDSALYFCASSLGLGAGGQETQYFGPGTRLLVL.

This chain joins TRBV4-1 and TRBJ1-4, with 8 bases matching TRBD1. The V segment lost 5 bases and the J segment 6 bases; nucleotides outside the gene matches: 8. Germline CDR1 reads MGHRA; CDR2 reads YSYEKL. The CDR3 runs to 15 residues. CDR3 nucleotide sequence: TGCGCCAGCAGCTACTCGACAGGGGCGTATGAAAAACTGTTTTTT. Its translation: CASSYSTGAYEKLFF.

The count of this clone is one. The J gene is TRBJ2-7, the V gene TRBV19; 8 bases map to TRBD1. Losses at the gene ends were 4 bases for V and 3 bases for J; bases not matched to a gene: 11. Germline CDR1 and CDR2: LNHDA and SQIVND (reference sequence). CDR3 length equals 16 residues. The CDR3: CASSRPGSDRGYEQYF. CDR3 nucleotide sequence: TGTGCCAGTAGTAGGCCTGGATCCGACAGGGGCTACGAGCAGTACTTC.

The chain carries TRBV24-1 and TRBJ2-1; a weak D match, TRBD1 (5 bases). V shed 4 bases and J shed 6 bases, with 12 bases lying between them. Germline lookup yields CDR1 KGHDR and CDR2 SFDVKD. CDR3 size: 14 residues. CDR3 nucleotide sequence: TGTGCCACCAGTGACAGGGTATCGAGCAATGAGCAGTTCTTC. Translating it yields CATSDRVSSNEQFF.

J is TRBJ2-4 and V is TRBV3-1 (or the pseudogene TRBV3-2), with 10 bases fitting TRBD2. CDR3 length equals 14 residues. Germline lookup yields CDR1 LGHDT and CDR2 YNNKEL (reference sequence). The trim removed 2 bases at V and 13 bases at J, leaving 8 bases unmatched. The CDR3 nucleotides read TGTGCCAGCAGCCAATCCCCGGGACTAGCGCCACAGTACTTC. Translated, it gives CASSQSPGLAPQYF.

The chain combines TRBV6-5 with TRBJ1-4; D gene uncertain. With 8 bases removed from V and 8 bases from J, the gap between germline ends came to 9 bases. CDR3 length equals 11 residues. Germline CDR1 is MNHEY and CDR2 is SVGAGI. CDR3 region: CASFSGEKLFF. The CDR3 nucleotides read TGTGCCAGCTTTTCGGGGGAAAAACTGTTTTTT.

The genes are TRBV24-1 and TRBJ2-1; 9 bases map to TRBD2. The CDR3 has 13 amino acids. J gave up 11 bases and V 4 bases, and 5 bases lay outside the gene matches. Germline V gene lookup returns CDR1 KGHDR and CDR2 SFDVKD. This CDR3 is CATSDLTSGQQFF. CDR3 nucleotide sequence: TGTGCCACCAGTGACCTGACTAGCGGCCAGCAGTTCTTC.

This chain uses TRBV5-5 with TRBJ2-3; possible D gene TRBD1, 7 bases. Germline V gene data show CDR1 as SGHKS and CDR2 as YYEKEE (reference sequence). The CDR3 loop spans 16 amino acids. Trimming took 4 bases from V and 5 from J, leaving 20 bases between them. In DNA form, the CDR3 reads TGTGCCAGCAGCACTCAGACAGGGAGGTTCGGAGATACGCAGTATTTT. Amino acids: CASSTQTGRFGDTQYF.

The rearrangement uses TRBV7-9 and TRBJ2-5, with 8 bases that match TRBD1. The trim removed 5 bases at V and 4 bases at J, leaving 9 bases unmatched. CDR3 size: 15 residues. Germline V gives CDR1 SEHNR, CDR2 FQNEAQ (reference sequence). The CDR3 reads CASSRFRGRGETQYF. As DNA, the CDR3 is TGTGCCAGCAGCCGGTTCAGGGGGCGCGGAGAGACCCAGTACTTC.

Only one count was recorded for this clone. This chain connects TRBV20-1 to TRBJ1-2; possible D gene TRBD1, 5 bases. The CDR3 has 11 residues. The V gene lost 0 bases and the J gene lost 6 bases, with 5 bases spanning the gap. The germline gives CDR1 DFQATT, CDR2 SNEGSKA (reference sequence). CDR3 amino acids: CSAREGHGYTF. The CDR3 region has the DNA TGCAGTGCTAGAGAGGGGCATGGCTACACCTTC.

The rearrangement links TRBV11-2 to TRBJ2-5, with 7 bases lining up with TRBD2. The V gene's germline CDR1 is SGHAT and CDR2 FQNNGV. Trimming cost V 1 base and J 5 bases; bases outside gene matches: 7. The length of the CDR3 is 15 residues. The chain's CDR3 is CASSLGGSREETQYF. CDR3 nucleotides: TGTGCCAGCAGCTTAGGCGGGAGCCGGGAGGAGACCCAGTACTTC.

The chain has TRBV10-3 and TRBJ2-1; TRBD1 might be the D (6 bases). CDR1 is ENHRY and CDR2 is SYGVKD in the germline V gene. V was clipped by 6 bases and J by 13 bases, with 19 bases between them. The CDR3 contains 13 residues. CDR3 in DNA: TGTGCCATCAGGGGTAACAGGGAACCAGGCCAGTTCTTC. This codes for CAIRGNREPGQFF.

In regard to this clone: The DNA is left out, because the CDR3 cannot be placed on it with certainty; the CDR3 is given as TCRdb lists it. The chain carries TRBV7-9 and TRBJ2-7; the listed D gene, TRBD1, was not tested against the DNA. Germline V gives CDR1 SEHNR, CDR2 FQNEAQ (reference sequence). The CDR3 is 11 amino acids long, termini counted. Here the CDR3 reads CATVAGGEQYF.

The V and J genes are TRBV7-2 and TRBJ1-6; D call uncertain. Germline loops: CDR1 SGHTA, CDR2 FQGNSA. The V end was cut by 3 bases, the J end by 7 bases, with 10 bases between. The CDR3 extends over 14 amino acids. In nucleotides, the CDR3 is TGTGCCAGCAGCTTTGTATGGCAAAATTCACCCCTCCACTTT. This gives the protein CASSFVWQNSPLHF.

The CDR3 here is CASSPPNSEAGANVLTF. CDR3 DNA: TGTGCCAGCTCACCACCAAACTCCGAAGCTGGGGCCAACGTCCTGACTTTC. The J gene is TRBJ2-6, the V gene TRBV18; D remains unclear. The CDR3 has 17 residues. The V gene lost 0 bases and the J gene lost 2 bases, with 11 bases spanning the gap. Germline V gene lookup returns CDR1 KGHSH and CDR2 LQKENI.

J is TRBJ1-1 and V is TRBV5-1; TRBD1 matches 10 bases. From germline, CDR1 is SGHRS and CDR2 YFSETQ. This CDR3 region has 17 residues. With 4 bases clipped from V and 0 bases from J, the junction kept 9 bases outside the gene matches. DNA of the CDR3: TGCGCCAGCAGCATGACAGGGGGCCTTGGGATGAACACTGAAGCTTTCTTT. It codes for CASSMTGGLGMNTEAFF.

The V and J genes are TRBV19 and TRBJ1-2; 7 bases fit TRBD1. In germline, CDR1 is LNHDA, CDR2 SQIVND (reference sequence). The V gene end was trimmed by 4 bases and the J gene end by 4 bases; junction bases not matched to a gene: 9. The CDR3 extends over 15 amino acids. CDR3 in amino acids: CASSTSGQAVYGYTF. The CDR3 DNA follows: TGTGCCAGTAGTACCAGTGGACAGGCTGTCTATGGCTACACCTTC. The full variable domain, with the rest looked up from reference TRBV19 and TRBJ1-2, is DGGITQSPKYLFRKEGQNVTLSCEQNLNHDAMYWYRQDPGQGLRLIYYSQIVNDFQKGDIAEGYSVSREKKESFPLTVTSAQKNPTAFYLCASSTSGQAVYGYTFGSGTRLTVV.

The CDR3 coding sequence is TGTGCCAGTAGTTTGGACATCGGCAATCAGCCCCAGCATTTT. Translating it yields CASSLDIGNQPQHF. J is TRBJ1-5 and V is TRBV19; possible D gene TRBD1, 5 bases. The V end was cut by 5 bases, the J end by 2 bases, with 10 bases between. Germline loops: CDR1 LNHDA, CDR2 SQIVND (reference sequence). The CDR3 totals 14 residues. Variable domain in full (rest from reference TRBV19 and TRBJ1-5): DGGITQSPKYLFRKEGQNVTLSCEQNLNHDAMYWYRQDPGQGLRLIYYSQIVNDFQKGDIAEGYSVSREKKESFPLTVTSAQKNPTAFYLCASSLDIGNQPQHFGDGTRLSIL.

The chain couples TRBV5-1 to TRBJ2-7; D is possibly TRBD1 (6 bases). From germline, CDR1 is SGHRS and CDR2 YFSETQ. V lost 4 bases to trimming and J lost 5 bases, with 16 bases between them. CDR3 length: 14 residues. This CDR3 is CASSRDSPGDEQYF. In DNA form, the CDR3 reads TGCGCCAGCAGCCGCGACTCCCCAGGGGACGAGCAGTACTTC.

This clone appeared many times. The chain carries TRBV28 and TRBJ2-3; TRBD2 matches at 9 bases. J gave up 4 bases and V 5 bases, and 7 bases lay outside the gene matches. CDR1 is MDHEN, CDR2 SYDVKM, per germline. This CDR3 contains 15 residues. In DNA, the CDR3 is TGTGCCAGCAGTCCTCAAGCGGGAGGCGCAGATACGCAGTATTTT. Its translation is CASSPQAGGADTQYF.

The chain carries TRBV30 and TRBJ2-1; D is uncertain. CDR3 length: 14 amino acids. V gave up 4 bases and J gave up 5 bases, with 15 bases separating them. Germline CDR1 GTSNPN, CDR2 SVGIG (reference sequence). The CDR3 region has the DNA TGTGCCTGGATAAACAGTTATAATCACAATGAGCAGTTCTTC. This sequence encodes CAWINSYNHNEQFF.

This clone has more than one count but fewer than ten. The chain is built from TRBV6-4 and TRBJ1-1; the D is unclear. Trimming left V 4 bases short and J 0 bases short, with 6 bases between. Germline loops: CDR1 MRHNA, CDR2 SNTAGT. This CDR3 has 13 amino acids. DNA for the CDR3: TGTGCCAGCAGTGCCCAGATGAACACTGAAGCTTTCTTT. It is translated as CASSAQMNTEAFF.

The J gene is TRBJ1-5, the V gene TRBV18; 7 bases match TRBD1. This CDR3 region has 16 residues. Germline assignment: CDR1 KGHSH and CDR2 LQKENI. After removal of 6 bases from V and 4 bases from J, the junction contained 12 bases not matched to a gene. The CDR3 protein is CASSPSPTGRNQPQHF. CDR3 sequence (DNA): TGTGCCAGCTCGCCCTCCCCGACAGGGAGGAATCAGCCCCAGCATTTT.

The rearrangement uses TRBV5-1 and TRBJ1-1, with unresolved D. Trimming took off 4 bases at V and 1 base at J, with 8 bases between the two ends. In germline, CDR1 is SGHRS, CDR2 YFSETQ. The CDR3 totals 13 residues. For the CDR3, the DNA is TGCGCCAGCAGCCCCAGTTCGAACACTGAAGCTTTCTTT. Amino acids: CASSPSSNTEAFF.

The V gene is TRBV18, the J gene TRBJ1-3; TRBD1 is a possible D gene (5 bases). From germline, CDR1 is KGHSH and CDR2 LQKENI. Trimming pared 1 base from V and 4 bases from J, leaving 8 bases between. The CDR3 runs to 14 residues. The CDR3 DNA reads TGTGCCAGCTCACCACAGGGGAGGGGAAACACCATATATTTT. It specifies CASSPQGRGNTIYF. The whole variable domain, remainder taken from reference TRBV18 and TRBJ1-3, is NAGVMQNPRHLVRRRGQEARLRCSPMKGHSHVYWYRQLPEEGLKFMVYLQKENIIDESGMPKERFSAEFPKEGPSILRIQQVVRGDSAAYFCASSPQGRGNTIYFGEGSWLTVV.

By its share, this clone is large. The rearrangement links TRBV18 to TRBJ1-2; D call uncertain. The CDR3 contains 14 residues. Germline assignment: CDR1 KGHSH and CDR2 LQKENI. The germline V and J ends were trimmed by 2 bases and 6 bases, with 13 bases remaining between them. CDR3 sequence: CASSPITAVNGYTF. The CDR3 DNA follows: TGTGCCAGCTCACCAATAACCGCGGTTAATGGCTACACCTTC.